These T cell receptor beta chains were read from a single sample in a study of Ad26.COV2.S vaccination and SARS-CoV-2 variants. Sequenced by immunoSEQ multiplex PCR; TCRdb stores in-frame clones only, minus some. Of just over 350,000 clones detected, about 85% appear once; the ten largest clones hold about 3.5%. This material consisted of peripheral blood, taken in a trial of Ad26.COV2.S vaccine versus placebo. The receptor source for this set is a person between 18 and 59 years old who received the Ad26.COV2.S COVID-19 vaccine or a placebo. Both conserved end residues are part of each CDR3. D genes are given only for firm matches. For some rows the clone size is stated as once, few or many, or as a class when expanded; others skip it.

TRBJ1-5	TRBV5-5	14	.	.	TGTGCCAGCAGCTTTGATTTAGGGGGTCAGCCCCAGCATTTT	CASSFDLGGQPQHF
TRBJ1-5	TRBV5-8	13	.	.	TGTGCCAGCAGCTTTGAGAAGGGTCAGCCCCAGCATTTT	CASSFEKGQPQHF
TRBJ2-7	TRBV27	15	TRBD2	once	TGTGCCAGCTCTATAAGCGGGAGGGCCTCCTACGAGCAGTACTTC	CASSISGRASYEQYF
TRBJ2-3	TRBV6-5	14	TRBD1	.	TGTGCCAGCGGTCGGACAGGGTATACAGATACGCAGTATTTT	CASGRTGYTDTQYF
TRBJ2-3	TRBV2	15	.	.	TGTGCCAGCAGTGAAGCGCAGGCGGCCACAGATACGCAGTATTTT	CASSEAQAATDTQYF
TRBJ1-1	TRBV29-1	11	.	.	TGCAGCGTTCGGTTGAACACTGAAGCTTTCTTT	CSVRLNTEAFF
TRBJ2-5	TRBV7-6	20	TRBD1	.	TGTGCCAGCAGCACCCGGACAGGGGGTCTTCCACTCGTTTCCCAAGAGACCCAGTACTTC	CASSTRTGGLPLVSQETQYF
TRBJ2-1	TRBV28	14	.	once	TGTGCCAGCAGTGCGCCGGGAGACTACAATGAGCAGTTCTTC	CASSAPGDYNEQFF
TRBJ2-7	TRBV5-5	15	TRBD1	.	TGTGCCAGCAGCCCCGGGACAGGGCTTTCCTACGAGCAGTACTTC	CASSPGTGLSYEQYF
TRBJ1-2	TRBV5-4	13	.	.	TGTGCCAGCAGCAGGGACACCGGTAATGGCTACACCTTC	CASSRDTGNGYTF
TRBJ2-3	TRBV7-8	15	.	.	TGTGCCAGCAGCTTAGCAGAGGGTAGTACAGATACGCAGTATTTT	CASSLAEGSTDTQYF
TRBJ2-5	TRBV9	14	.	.	TGTGCCAGCAGCTCTCGGGGGTCCAGGGAGACCCAGTACTTC	CASSSRGSRETQYF
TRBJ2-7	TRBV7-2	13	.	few	TGTGCCAGCAGCTTAGCGCCAGACAGCGAGCAGTACTTC	CASSLAPDSEQYF
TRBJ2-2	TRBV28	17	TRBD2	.	TGTGCCAGCAGTCCCGGGGGTAGCGCGGGAGTAGTCGGGGAGCTGTTTTTT	CASSPGGSAGVVGELFF
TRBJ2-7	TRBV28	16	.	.	TGTGCCAGCAGTTTTACGTATCTGGGGATATCCTACGAGCAGTACTTC	CASSFTYLGISYEQYF
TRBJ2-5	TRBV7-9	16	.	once	TGTGCCAGCAGCGACATTAGCGGAGGGCTGCAAGAGACCCAGTACTTC	CASSDISGGLQETQYF
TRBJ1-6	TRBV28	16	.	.	TGTGCCAGCAACGCTCTTGTCCCGGGACGCCGTTCGTCCCTCCACTTT	CASNALVPGRRSSLHF
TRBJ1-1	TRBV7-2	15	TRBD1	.	TGTGCCAGCATAGACAGGGGAGGTATGAACACTGAAGCTTTCTTT	CASIDRGGMNTEAFF
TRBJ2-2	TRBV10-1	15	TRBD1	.	TGCGCCAGCAGTGCAGGGGGTAGGAACACCGGGGAGCTGTTTTTT	CASSAGGRNTGELFF
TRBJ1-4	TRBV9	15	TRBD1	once	TGTGCCAGCAGCCTATCACAGGGGGCACATGAAAAACTGTTTTTT	CASSLSQGAHEKLFF
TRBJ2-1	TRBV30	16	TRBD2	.	TGTGCCTTCTCGAAACGGGGACTAGTAGGACGTACGGAGCAGTTCTTC	CAFSKRGLVGRTEQFF
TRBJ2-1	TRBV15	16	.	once	TGTGCCACCAGCAGTGGGGCGGATAGCTCCTACAATGAGCAGTTCTTC	CATSSGADSSYNEQFF
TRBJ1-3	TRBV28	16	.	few	TGTGCCAGCAGTTTGAAACAGGCGTACTCTGGAAACACCATATATTTT	CASSLKQAYSGNTIYF
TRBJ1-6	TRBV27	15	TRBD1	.	TGTGCCAGCAGTTTAGGACAGGGTTTCAATTCACCCCTCCACTTT	CASSLGQGFNSPLHF
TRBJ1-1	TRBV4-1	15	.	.	TGCGCCAGCAGCCAACACCGAACAGGGAACACTGAAGCTTTCTTT	CASSQHRTGNTEAFF
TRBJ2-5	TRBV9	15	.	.	TGTGCCAGCAGCGTAGTCCCGGCCATGGGAGAGACCCAGTACTTC	CASSVVPAMGETQYF
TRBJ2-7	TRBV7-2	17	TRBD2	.	TGTGCCAGCAGCTTAGTAGGGACTAGCGGGAGTCCCGACGAGCAGTACTTC	CASSLVGTSGSPDEQYF
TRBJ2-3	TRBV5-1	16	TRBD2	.	TGCGCCAGCAGCTTGGGGGGAGGGAAAAGTTCAGATACGCAGTATTTT	CASSLGGGKSSDTQYF
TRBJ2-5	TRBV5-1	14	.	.	TGCGCCAGCAGTTTTGCGGGGTCCCAAGAGACCCAGTACTTC	CASSFAGSQETQYF
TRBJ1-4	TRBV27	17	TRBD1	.	TGTGCCAGCAGTTTCGCGACGACGACAGGGAAGGATGAAAAACTGTTTTTT	CASSFATTTGKDEKLFF
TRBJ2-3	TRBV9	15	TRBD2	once	TGTGCCAGCAGCGTTAGCGGGGGGAGCACAGATACGCAGTATTTT	CASSVSGGSTDTQYF
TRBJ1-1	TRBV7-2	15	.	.	TGTGCCAGCAGATACGGTGGGGCAGTGAACACTGAAGCTTTCTTT	CASRYGGAVNTEAFF